The 13 T cell receptor beta chains below all came from one sample that was sequenced in a study of regulatory T cells in long-lasting Graves disease. The TCR beta library used iRepertoire HTBI primers with Arm-PCR amplification of CDR3. TCRdb passed the multiplex PCR reads through MiXCR, listing each CDR3 protein once. The sample yields under 450,000 distinct CDR3 sequences, around 23% seen once. Time point meaning: persistent/refractory GD, antithyroid drugs over 5 years with positive TRAb. Researchers made the TCR library from RNA that was extracted from PBMCs. Sequenced here: peripheral blood mononuclear cells (PBMCs), sampled when the disease was refractory, from a patient treated with antithyroid drugs. The source of these receptors is a woman aged 40 to 55 with Graves disease.

There are many counts of this clonotype. V and J are TRBV10-3 and TRBJ1-1; possibly TRBD1 for D (5 bases). The V end lost 2 bases, the J end lost 6 bases, and 13 bases lay between the germline ends. The germline V gene has CDR1 ENHRY and CDR2 SYGVKD. The CDR3 is made up of 14 amino acids. CDR3 sequence: CAISETPGVAEAFF. CDR3 DNA sequence: TGTGCCATCAGTGAGACCCCGGGGGTCGCTGAAGCTTTCTTT.

This clonotype was recorded many times. The chain carries TRBV11-2 and TRBJ2-7; the D gene is possibly TRBD1 (5 bases). The CDR3 runs 14 residues. Germline CDR1 and CDR2: SGHAT and FQNNGV. V was trimmed by 0 bases and J by 3 bases, leaving 9 bases between them. The DNA for the CDR3 is TGTGCCAGCAGCTTAGACTCGACAGTCTACGAGCAGTACTTC. It yields the protein CASSLDSTVYEQYF.

This clonotype was seen repeatedly, ten times or more. V and J are TRBV5-1 and TRBJ1-2; no clear D. Trimming removed 0 bases from V and 4 bases from J, with 13 bases in between. This CDR3 comprises 15 residues. Germline assignment: CDR1 SGHRS and CDR2 YFSETQ. CDR3: CASSLAEGSTYGYTF. CDR3 sequence (DNA): TGCGCCAGCAGCTTGGCCGAGGGATCTACCTATGGCTACACCTTC.

This clonotype was counted at least ten times. V and J are TRBV12-3 or TRBV12-4 and TRBJ2-5; 10 bases match TRBD2. The junction had 2 bases not matched to a gene; V was cut back by 3 bases and J by 4 bases. The CDR3 covers 14 residues. The CDR3 loop is CASSFRLAGETQYF. The CDR3 nucleotides are TGTGCCAGCAGTTTCCGACTAGCGGGAGAGACCCAGTACTTC.

Details on this clonotype: The junction differs from germline at one of its ends, possibly a read error. This chain uses TRBV9 with TRBJ1-1; unclear D gene. The CDR3 runs to 13 residues. Germline loops: CDR1 SGDLS, CDR2 YYNGEE. Written as DNA, the CDR3 is TGTGCCAGCAGCCCCCGGGGTGGCACTGAAGCTCTCTTT. It codes for CASSPRGGTEALF.

The chain uses TRBV9 and TRBJ1-1, with D unclear. CDR3 length: 14 residues. Trimming removed 2 bases from V and 1 base from J, with 9 bases in between. Germline V gene lookup returns CDR1 SGDLS and CDR2 YYNGEE. For the CDR3, the DNA is TGTGCCAGCAGCGTCGGCTCAAAGAACACTGAAGCTTTCTTT. It is translated as CASSVGSKNTEAFF.

This clonotype occurred many times. The chain links TRBV6-1 to TRBJ1-6, with D uncertain. Trimming left V 8 bases short and J 6 bases short, with 11 bases between. CDR3 length: 13 amino acids. Looked up from germline, CDR1 is MNHNS and CDR2 is SASEGT. CDR3 residues: CASGAGTNSPLHF. The CDR3 DNA is TGTGCCAGCGGTGCCGGCACTAATTCACCCCTCCACTTT.

This clonotype has just a few counts. The V gene is TRBV28, the J gene TRBJ2-1; 9 nucleotides match TRBD1. The CDR3 is 17 amino acids. With V trimmed by 6 bases and J by 4 bases, 13 bases remained unmatched. Per the germline V gene, CDR1 is MDHEN and CDR2 is SYDVKM. The CDR3: CASSRLWGQGVYNEQFF. The CDR3 DNA sequence: TGTGCCAGCAGCCGTCTCTGGGGACAGGGAGTGTACAATGAGCAGTTCTTC.

In its sample, this clonotype was seen many times. The V call is TRBV6-1, the J call TRBJ2-7, with 11 bases aligning to TRBD2. The V and J ends lost 6 bases and 1 base, in that order; junction bases with no gene match: 5. The CDR3 spans 15 residues. Germline CDR1 MNHNS, CDR2 SASEGT. The CDR3 DNA reads TGTGCCAGCAGGGGGACTAGCGGACAATCCTACGAGCAGTACTTC. It codes for CASRGTSGQSYEQYF.

V and J are TRBV11-2 and TRBJ2-7; TRBD1 agrees at 7 bases. The CDR3 sequence is 17 residues long. The V and J ends lost 6 bases and 4 bases, in that order; junction bases with no gene match: 18. Germline CDR1 and CDR2: SGHAT and FQNNGV. The DNA for the CDR3 is TGTGCCAGCAGAACAGTGAGACAGGGTCCAAATCTATACGAGCAGTACTTC. It translates to CASRTVRQGPNLYEQYF.

This clonotype has ten or more counts. The chain uses TRBV7-2 and TRBJ2-5; 16 bases fit TRBD2. This CDR3 comprises 17 residues. Germline loops: CDR1 SGHTA, CDR2 FQGNSA. J lost 1 base, V lost 4 bases, and 3 bases had no gene match. CDR3 nucleotide sequence: TGTGCCAGCAGCTCGGGGACTAGCGGGAGGGTCCAAGAGACCCAGTACTTC. It yields the protein CASSSGTSGRVQETQYF.

This chain joins TRBV10-3 and TRBJ2-2; D possibly corresponds to TRBD2 (5 bases). The CDR3 covers 14 residues. CDR1 is ENHRY and CDR2 is SYGVKD in the germline V gene. The V end was cut by 10 bases, the J end by 2 bases, with 14 bases between. The CDR3 spells CATIGAVNTGELFF. CDR3 DNA: TGTGCCACCATAGGAGCGGTCAACACCGGGGAGCTGTTTTTT.

The rearrangement links TRBV25-1 to TRBJ1-2, with 8 bases that match TRBD1. CDR1 and CDR2 (germline): MGHDK, SYGVNS. This CDR3 region has 14 residues. The V segment lost 1 base and the J segment 4 bases; nucleotides outside the gene matches: 2. CDR3 in amino acids: CASSEWDRTYGYTF. In nucleotides, the CDR3 is TGTGCCAGCAGTGAATGGGACAGGACCTATGGCTACACCTTC.